The 3 T cell receptor beta chains presented below share a single source sample, sequenced in a study of beta chain features in type 1 diabetes. As every portion of the isolated RNA was reverse transcribed, the sequencing read expressed TCRB transcripts. Some clones are missing from TCRdb's copy, which holds only in-frame ones; the method was immunoSEQ multiplex PCR. The profile covers 300,000 to 350,000 clones, with roughly 9% appearing a single time and approximately 1% taken by the ten largest. No antigen has been identified for these receptors. General study findings and limits: Type 1 diabetes patients had TCRB CDR3s that were shorter (moderately but significantly so) in all four CD4+ subsets.

Sequencing used central memory CD4+ T cells from blood. The origin of the receptors is a young man with type 1 diabetes.

In DNA form, the CDR3 reads TGTGCCAGCAGCTTGGTAGAGGTCAGGGGGTCCCATGGCTACACCTTC. It is translated as CASSLVEVRGSHGYTF. The V gene is TRBV5-6, the J gene TRBJ1-2; 7 nucleotides match TRBD1. This CDR3 contains 16 residues. Germline V gene lookup returns CDR1 SGHDT and CDR2 YYEEEE. Germline trimming cut 0 bases from V and 6 bases from J; bases unmatched to any gene: 11.

In its sample, this clone was seen many times. The chain has TRBV6-6 and TRBJ2-5; 9 bases map to TRBD1. CDR1 and CDR2 (germline): MNHNY, SVGAGI (reference sequence). The CDR3 is 15 amino acids. The junction had 5 bases not matched to a gene; V was cut back by 1 base and J by 5 bases. The CDR3 coding sequence is TGTGCCAGCAGTTACTTGGGACAGGGAGGGGAGACCCAGTACTTC. It codes for CASSYLGQGGETQYF.

The CDR3 reads CASSPRTGDTGELFF. The CDR3 bases are TGTGCCAGCTCACCAAGGACAGGGGACACCGGGGAGCTGTTTTTT. This chain joins TRBV18 and TRBJ2-2, with TRBD1 identical over 9 bases. Unmatched junction bases numbered 1, after V lost 2 bases and J lost 3 bases. Germline assignment: CDR1 KGHSH and CDR2 LQKENI. The CDR3 has 15 amino acids.